In this sample, the clone carrying this T cell receptor beta chain turned up a few times. What it binds is not known. The J segment lost 7 bases and the V segment lost 2 bases, leaving 9 bases of the junction unmatched. This CDR3 is 15 amino acids long. CDR1 and CDR2 (germline): GTSNPN, SVGIG (reference sequence). This entry comes from a study of beta chain features in type 1 diabetes. Whole-study context: Regarding age, gender and cell yields, patients proved similar to healthy donors.

Study results and caveats: Type 1 diabetes patients had moderately but significantly shorter TCRB CDR3s in all four CD4+ subsets. Small HLA sub-analyses could not settle whether HLA shapes TCRB rearrangement.

Isolated RNA was reverse transcribed in full, so expressed TCRB transcripts were sequenced. TCRdb keeps only in-frame clones here, not all; method: immunoSEQ multiplex PCR. The table includes about 360,000 clones, around 12% detected once. The rearrangement joins TRBV30 to TRBJ2-2, with 8 bases identical to TRBD2. Material for sequencing was naive CD4+ T cells from blood. The origin of this receptor is a man in his late teens or twenties in good health. CDR3 in amino acids: CAWSNGGGRVGELFF. The CDR3 nucleotides are TGTGCCTGGAGTAACGGGGGGGGCCGGGTCGGGGAGCTGTTTTTT. Full variable domain (outside the CDR3, taken from reference TRBV30 and TRBJ2-2): SQTIHQWPATLVQPVGSPLSLECTVEGTSNPNLYWYRQAAGRGLQLLFYSVGIGQISSEVPQNLSASRPQDRQFILSSKKLLLSDSGFYLCAWSNGGGRVGELFFGEGSRLTVL.